This T cell receptor beta chain derives from a study of chemoradiotherapy in HPV16-positive cancers. Study observations and caveats: HPV-responsive T-cell expansion during chemoradiotherapy was linked to improved recurrence-free survival in HPV16-positive patients.

Profiled with immunoSEQ multiplex PCR; TCRdb holds only in-frame clones, not every one. The table lists about 12,000 clones, 50% to 75% of them singletons. CDR3 length: 14 amino acids. The germline V and J ends were trimmed by 0 bases and 4 bases, with 7 bases remaining between them. Germline V gene lookup returns CDR1 KGHSY and CDR2 FQNENV. With respect to this clone: Its matching antigen is unknown.

The receptor's source is a human donor with HPV-associated anogenital cancer. The V and J genes are TRBV16 and TRBJ1-5; D not certain. Sampling was conducted from a patient who underwent chemoradiotherapy. The CDR3 coding sequence is TGTGCCAGCAGCCAATCAGGGCTGAATCAGCCCCAGCATTTT. Its translation is CASSQSGLNQPQHF.